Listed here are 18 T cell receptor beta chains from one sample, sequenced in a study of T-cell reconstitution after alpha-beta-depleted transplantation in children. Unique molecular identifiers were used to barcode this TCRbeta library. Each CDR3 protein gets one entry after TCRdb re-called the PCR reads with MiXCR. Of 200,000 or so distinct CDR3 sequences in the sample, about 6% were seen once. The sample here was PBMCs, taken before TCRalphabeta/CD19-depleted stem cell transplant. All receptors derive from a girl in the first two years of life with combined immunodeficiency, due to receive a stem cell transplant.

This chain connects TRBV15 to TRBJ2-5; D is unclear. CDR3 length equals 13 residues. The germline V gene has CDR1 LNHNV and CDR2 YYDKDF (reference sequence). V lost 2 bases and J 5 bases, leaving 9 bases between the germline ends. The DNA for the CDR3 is TGTGCCACCAGCAGATTAGGTGGGGAGACCCAGTACTTC. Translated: CATSRLGGETQYF.

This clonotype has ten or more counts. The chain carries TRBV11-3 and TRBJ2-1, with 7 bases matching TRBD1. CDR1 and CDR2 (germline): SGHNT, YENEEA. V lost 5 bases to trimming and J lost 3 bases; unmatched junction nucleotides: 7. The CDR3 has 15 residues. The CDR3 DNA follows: TGTGCCAGCAGCCGGGACAGCCCCGTCTACAATGAGCAGTTCTTC. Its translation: CASSRDSPVYNEQFF.

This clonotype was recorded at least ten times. The DNA for the CDR3 is TGCGCCAGCGGAGGGTTTGATCTGGCCGGGGAGCTGTTTTTT. Translation: CASGGFDLAGELFF. The rearrangement joins TRBV4-3 to TRBJ2-2; D possibly corresponds to TRBD2 (6 bases). Germline V CDR1 and CDR2: LGHNA, YSLEER. The CDR3 has 14 residues. Trimming pared 8 bases from V and 6 bases from J, leaving 16 bases between.

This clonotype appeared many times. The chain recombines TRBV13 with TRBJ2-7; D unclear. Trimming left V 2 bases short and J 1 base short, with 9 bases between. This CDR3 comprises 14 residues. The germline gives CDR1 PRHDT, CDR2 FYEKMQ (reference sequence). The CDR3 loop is CASSLYQRSYEQYF. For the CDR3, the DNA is TGTGCCAGCAGCTTATATCAGCGTTCCTACGAGCAGTACTTC.

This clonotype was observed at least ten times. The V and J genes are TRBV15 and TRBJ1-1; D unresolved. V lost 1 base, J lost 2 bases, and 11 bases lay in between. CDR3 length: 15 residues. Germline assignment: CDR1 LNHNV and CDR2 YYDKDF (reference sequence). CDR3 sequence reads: CATSRGVSVNTEAFF. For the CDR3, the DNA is TGTGCCACCAGCAGAGGGGTGAGTGTTAACACTGAAGCTTTCTTT.

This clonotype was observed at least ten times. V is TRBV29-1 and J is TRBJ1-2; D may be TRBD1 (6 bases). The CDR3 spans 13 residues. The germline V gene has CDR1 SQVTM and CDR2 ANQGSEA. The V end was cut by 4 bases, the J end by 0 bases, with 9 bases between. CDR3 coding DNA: TGCAGCGTTGCAGGGGTGCCTAACTATGGCTACACCTTC. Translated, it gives CSVAGVPNYGYTF.

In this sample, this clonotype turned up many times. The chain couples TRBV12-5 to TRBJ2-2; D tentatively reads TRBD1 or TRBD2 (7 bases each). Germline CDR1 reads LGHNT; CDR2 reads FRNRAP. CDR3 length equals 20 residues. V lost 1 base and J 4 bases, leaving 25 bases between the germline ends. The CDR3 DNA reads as TGTGCTAGTGGTTTGGGGGCAGGGGGGGAAAAACCTCTAGGCACCGGGGAGCTGTTTTTT. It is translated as CASGLGAGGEKPLGTGELFF.

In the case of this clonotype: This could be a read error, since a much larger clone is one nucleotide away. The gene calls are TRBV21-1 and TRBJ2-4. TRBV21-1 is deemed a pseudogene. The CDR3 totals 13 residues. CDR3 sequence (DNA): TGTGCCAGCAGCAAAGTTGCCTCGTACATTCAGTACTTC. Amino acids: CASSKVASYIQYF.

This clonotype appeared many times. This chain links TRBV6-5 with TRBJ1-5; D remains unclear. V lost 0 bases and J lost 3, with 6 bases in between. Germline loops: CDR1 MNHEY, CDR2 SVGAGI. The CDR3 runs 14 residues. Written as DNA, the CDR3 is TGTGCCAGCAGTTACTCTGTCCCCAATCAGCCCCAGCATTTT. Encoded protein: CASSYSVPNQPQHF.

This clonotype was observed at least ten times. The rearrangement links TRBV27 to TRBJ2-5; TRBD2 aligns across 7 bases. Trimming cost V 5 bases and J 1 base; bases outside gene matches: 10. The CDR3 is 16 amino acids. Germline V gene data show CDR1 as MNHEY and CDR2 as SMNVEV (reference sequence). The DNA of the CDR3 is TGTGCCAGCAGTCCTGTCAGCGGGAACGTCCAAGAGACCCAGTACTTC. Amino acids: CASSPVSGNVQETQYF.

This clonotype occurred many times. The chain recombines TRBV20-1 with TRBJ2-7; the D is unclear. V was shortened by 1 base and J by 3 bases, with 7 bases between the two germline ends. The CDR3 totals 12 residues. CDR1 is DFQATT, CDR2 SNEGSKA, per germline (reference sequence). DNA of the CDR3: TGCAGTGCTAGAGTCATTCTCTACGAGCAGTACTTC. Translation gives CSARVILYEQYF.

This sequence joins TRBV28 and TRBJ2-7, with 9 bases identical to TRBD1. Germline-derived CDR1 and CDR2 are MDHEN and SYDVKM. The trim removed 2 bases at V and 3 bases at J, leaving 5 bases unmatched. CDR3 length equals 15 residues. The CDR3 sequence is CASSLAGQGDYEQYF. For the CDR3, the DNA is TGTGCCAGCAGTTTAGCGGGACAGGGAGACTACGAGCAGTACTTC.

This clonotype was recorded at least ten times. CDR3 sequence: CSAGWTEMNTEAFF. The CDR3 nucleotides read TGCAGTGCTGGATGGACGGAAATGAACACTGAAGCTTTCTTT. The rearrangement links TRBV20-1 to TRBJ1-1; D ambiguous. The CDR3 has 14 amino acids. Trimming cost V 5 bases and J 0 bases, with 13 bases left between them. Germline V gene lookup returns CDR1 DFQATT and CDR2 SNEGSKA (reference sequence).

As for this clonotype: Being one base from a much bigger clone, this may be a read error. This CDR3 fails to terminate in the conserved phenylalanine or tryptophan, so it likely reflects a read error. In DNA, the CDR3 is TGTGCCAGTACGAGTTGGGACAGGGACACTGAAGCTTTCTAT. Translation: CASTSWDRDTEAFY. The chain uses TRBV19 and TRBJ1-1; TRBD1 matches 9 bases. V shed 7 bases and J 3 bases; nucleotides not matched to a gene: 6. The length of the CDR3 is 14 residues. Looked up from germline, CDR1 is LNHDA and CDR2 is SQIVND (reference sequence).

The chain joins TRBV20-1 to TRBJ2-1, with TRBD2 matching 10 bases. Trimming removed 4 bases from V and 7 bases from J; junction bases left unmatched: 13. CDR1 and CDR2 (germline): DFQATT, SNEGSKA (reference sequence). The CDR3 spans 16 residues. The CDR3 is CSANLPGLAFINEQFF. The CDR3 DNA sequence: TGCAGTGCTAATTTACCGGGACTAGCGTTCATTAATGAGCAGTTCTTC.

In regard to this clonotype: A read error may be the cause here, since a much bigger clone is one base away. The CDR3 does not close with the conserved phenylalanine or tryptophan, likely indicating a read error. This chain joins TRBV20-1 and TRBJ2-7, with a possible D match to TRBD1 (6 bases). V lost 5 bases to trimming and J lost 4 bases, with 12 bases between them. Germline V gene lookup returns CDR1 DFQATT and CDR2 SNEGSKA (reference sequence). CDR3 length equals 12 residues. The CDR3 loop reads CSAPRTVYEQYI. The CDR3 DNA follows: TGCAGTGCTCCTCGGACAGTTTACGAGCAGTACATC.

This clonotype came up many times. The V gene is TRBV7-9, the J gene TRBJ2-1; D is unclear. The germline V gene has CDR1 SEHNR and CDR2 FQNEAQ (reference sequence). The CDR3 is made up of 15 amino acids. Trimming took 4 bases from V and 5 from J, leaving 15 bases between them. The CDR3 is CASSSNTFWDNEQFF. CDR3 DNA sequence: TGTGCCAGCAGCTCCAATACTTTTTGGGACAATGAGCAGTTCTTC. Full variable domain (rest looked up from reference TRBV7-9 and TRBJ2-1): DTGVSQNPRHKITKRGQNVTFRCDPISEHNRLYWYRQTLGQGPEFLTYFQNEAQLEKSRLLSDRFSAERPKGSFSTLEIQRTEQGDSAMYLCASSSNTFWDNEQFFGPGTRLTVL.

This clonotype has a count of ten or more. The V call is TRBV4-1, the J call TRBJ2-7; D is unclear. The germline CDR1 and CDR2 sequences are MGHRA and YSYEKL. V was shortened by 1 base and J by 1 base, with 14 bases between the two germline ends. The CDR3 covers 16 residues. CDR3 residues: CASSQGAVGVSYEQYF. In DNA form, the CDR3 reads TGCGCCAGCAGCCAAGGGGCCGTGGGCGTTTCCTACGAGCAGTACTTC.